This T cell receptor beta chain was sequenced for a study of blood T cell repertoires in COVID-19. Whole-study context: PBMCs, B-cell-depleted T cells, or T cells provided the cDNA or gDNA that made up the material.

Trimming removed 3 bases at V and 5 bases at J, with 16 bases between. Germline CDR1 and CDR2: MDHEN and SYDVKM. This CDR3 is built from 15 residues. Individuals aged roughly 18 to 95 years were recruited from fewer than 25 US areas. Assignment of participants to cohorts was predicated upon participant-reported clinical history. Per the original data handling: Estimation of nucleated cell counts relied on the amplification of reference gene primers. Libraries were prepared by immunoSEQ multiplex PCR; TCRdb keeps only in-frame clonotypes and omits some of them. The DNA was the basis for D and trimming; V, J and clone size are from that table. The table includes approximately 200,000 clones, over 75% detected once.

This TCR was sampled from a man younger than 40 in a cohort exposed to, infected with or recovered from COVID-19 (not recorded which). The sequenced sample was PBMCs or T cells enriched from blood (not recorded which). J is TRBJ2-5 and V is TRBV28; D perhaps matches TRBD1 (5 bases). In DNA form, the CDR3 reads TGTGCCAGCAGTTTTCTGGACAACCTCCGGGAGACCCAGTACTTC. Amino acids: CASSFLDNLRETQYF.